Listed here are 8 T cell receptor beta chains from one sample, sequenced in a study of regulatory T cells in long-lasting Graves disease (dated by TCRdb to the early 2020s). In light of the paper, this sample's time point label describes: newly diagnosed GD, antithyroid drugs for less than 3 months. For both TCR sequencing and RNA sequencing, RNA was extracted from PBMCs using TRIzol. The protocol used for the library was multiplex PCR. The reads were generated on an Illumina HiSeq 4000. TCR beta libraries were built with iRepertoire HTBI primers and Arm-PCR amplification of CDR3 regions. TCRdb trimmed the raw reads at Q25, called clones with MiXCR and kept productive beta chains. Each record represents a unique CDR3 protein, reported with the most common genes and DNA among its rows. Here the sample has approximately 360,000 distinct CDR3 sequences; 10% to 15% occur a single time. The top ten hold under 20% of the sample.

The data also belong to a second study, concerning T cells in Graves' hyperthyroidism and ophthalmopathy.

This specimen was peripheral blood mononuclear cells (PBMCs), taken at new diagnosis, from a patient treated with antithyroid drugs. Every receptor here comes from a woman under 30 with Graves disease. Donor details come from another sample of the same person, matched by shared clones.

This clonotype was counted many times. V usage is TRBV20-1 and J usage is TRBJ2-1; 11 positions match TRBD2. The V and J ends lost 7 bases and 6 bases, in that order; junction bases with no gene match: 14. The CDR3 covers 16 residues. CDR1 and CDR2 (germline): DFQATT, SNEGSKA (reference sequence). In DNA, the CDR3 is TGCAGTGTGCGCAAACACATAGCGGGAGGGGGCAATGAGCAGTTCTTC. Protein product: CSVRKHIAGGGNEQFF.

This clonotype showed up just a few times. This chain joins TRBV4-1 and TRBJ1-1, with 8 bases that match TRBD1. The ends lost 0 bases at V and 3 bases at J; junction bases unmatched: 21. The germline gives CDR1 MGHRA, CDR2 YSYEKL. The CDR3 has 21 residues. The CDR3 sequence is CASSQDAARGRLGYRHTEAFF. The CDR3 coding sequence is TGCGCCAGCAGCCAAGACGCGGCCAGGGGGCGATTGGGATATCGTCACACTGAAGCTTTCTTT.

The chain joins TRBV10-3 to TRBJ2-3; possible D gene TRBD2, 6 bases. V lost 9 bases and J lost 2, with 15 bases in between. CDR3 length: 14 residues. From germline, CDR1 is ENHRY and CDR2 SYGVKD. The DNA for the CDR3 is TGTGCCATACAATTAGCGGCCAACACAGATACGCAGTATTTT. Protein: CAIQLAANTDTQYF.

This clonotype showed up just a few times. The genes are TRBV6-2 or TRBV6-3 and TRBJ1-1; D is undetermined. The V gene lost 0 bases and the J gene lost 1 base, with 12 bases spanning the gap. The CDR3 is 16 amino acids. Germline V gene lookup returns CDR1 MNHEY and CDR2 SVGEGT. The DNA for the CDR3 is TGTGCCAGCAGTTACTCGTCCAGGCTGCCGAACACTGAAGCTTTCTTT. Translated: CASSYSSRLPNTEAFF.

This clonotype was picked up many times. This chain links TRBV20-1 with TRBJ2-2; no clear D gene. The ends were cut back, 0 bases at V and 0 bases at J, with 14 bases in the middle. Looked up from germline, CDR1 is DFQATT and CDR2 is SNEGSKA (reference sequence). The CDR3 runs to 17 residues. The DNA of the CDR3 is TGCAGTGCTAGAGATTATACGCAGCCCGCGAACACCGGGGAGCTGTTTTTT. Its protein product is CSARDYTQPANTGELFF.

This clonotype was counted once. The V gene is TRBV7-9, the J gene TRBJ1-3, with 7 bases matching TRBD1. CDR1 SEHNR and CDR2 FQNEAQ come from the germline V gene (reference sequence). The J segment lost 4 bases and the V segment lost 1 base, leaving 10 bases of the junction unmatched. This CDR3 spans 17 amino acids. This CDR3 is CASSLVGGGGSGNTIYF. DNA of the CDR3: TGTGCCAGCAGCTTAGTTGGCGGAGGGGGCTCCGGAAACACCATATATTTT.

This clonotype was observed many times. The J gene is TRBJ2-3, the V gene TRBV20-1; D gene unclear. The V gene lost 6 bases and the J gene lost 8 bases, with 12 bases spanning the gap. The CDR3 length is 11 residues. The germline gives CDR1 DFQATT, CDR2 SNEGSKA (reference sequence). CDR3 nucleotides: TGCAGTGCCCTGTTTTCGGCTACGCAGTATTTT. Encoded protein: CSALFSATQYF.

The chain links TRBV19 to TRBJ1-5, with 8 nucleotides matching TRBD1. The junction had 5 bases not matched to a gene; V was cut back by 3 bases and J by 7 bases. Germline CDR1 is LNHDA and CDR2 is SQIVND (reference sequence). The CDR3 has 14 residues. This chain's CDR3 is CASSIQGAEQPQHF. As DNA, the CDR3 is TGTGCCAGTAGTATCCAGGGGGCTGAGCAGCCCCAGCATTTT.